Below, one TCR beta chain is given with its context. The antigen is undetermined. This sample is drawn from a study of blood T cells in healthy people across ages. Overall study results and limits: For the donors, CMV status was unknown and possibly confounded expanded clonotype changes.

Next came a second PCR, run for about 6 to 11 cycles, which used a sample-barcoded 5' primer along with a J-beta primer mix. MiXCR, applied by TCRdb to the 5' RACE reads, yields one record per CDR3 protein. The sample shows some 800,000 distinct CDR3 sequences, under 45% of them seen only once. The CDR3 has 15 residues. From germline, CDR1 is DFQATT and CDR2 SNEGSKA (reference sequence). V shed 0 bases and J shed 6 bases, with 17 bases lying between them. This sequence originates from a man between 60 and 70 years old in good health. The sequencing sample was made of blood. The rearrangement joins TRBV20-1 to TRBJ1-1; D is unresolved. CDR3 loop: CSARESTGFVAEAFF. DNA of the CDR3: TGCAGTGCTAGAGAGTCGACTGGTTTCGTCGCTGAAGCTTTCTTT.